This entry lists 22 T cell receptor beta chains sequenced from one sample in a study of beta chain features in type 1 diabetes. General study results and limits: There was a moderate but significant shortening of TCRB CDR3s in all four CD4+ subsets of Type 1 diabetes patients.

Antigens for these TCRs are unknown. Expressed TCRB transcripts were sequenced after all isolated RNA was converted to cDNA. The assay was immunoSEQ multiplex PCR, and TCRdb's table has in-frame clones only and misses some. The table lists about 700,000 clones, 10% to 15% of them singletons, with roughly 0.022% in the top ten. Sequencing was done on a sample of naive CD4+ T cells from blood. The receptor set was obtained from a man between 18 and 29 years old with type 1 diabetes.

This clone was observed a few times. V gene TRBV30 combines with J gene TRBJ2-5, with unresolved D. The ends were cut back, 1 base at V and 4 bases at J, with 13 bases in the middle. The CDR3 has 14 amino acids. Germline CDR1 is GTSNPN and CDR2 is SVGIG (reference sequence). The CDR3 is CAWSAGAPRETQYF. The DNA for the CDR3 is TGTGCCTGGAGTGCCGGAGCTCCTCGAGAGACCCAGTACTTC. Full variable domain (remainder filled in from reference TRBV30 and TRBJ2-5): SQTIHQWPATLVQPVGSPLSLECTVEGTSNPNLYWYRQAAGRGLQLLFYSVGIGQISSEVPQNLSASRPQDRQFILSSKKLLLSDSGFYLCAWSAGAPRETQYFGPGTRLLVL.

This clone came up a few times. This chain connects TRBV28 to TRBJ1-3; TRBD1 matches at 7 bases. V lost 6 bases to trimming and J lost 3 bases; unmatched junction nucleotides: 8. CDR1 MDHEN and CDR2 SYDVKM come from the germline V gene. The CDR3 spans 15 residues. In DNA, the CDR3 is TGTGCCAGCAGCCCCCCAGGGGGAAGTGGAAACACCATATATTTT. Residues: CASSPPGGSGNTIYF.

CDR3 nucleotide sequence: TGTGCCAGCAGTTTATGGAGGTTTGAGAATTCACCCCTCCACTTT. Protein sequence: CASSLWRFENSPLHF. The rearrangement joins TRBV27 to TRBJ1-6; D remains ambiguous. V was trimmed by 1 base and J by 7 bases, leaving 11 bases between them. This CDR3 is built from 15 residues. CDR1 and CDR2 from the germline V gene are MNHEY and SMNVEV (reference sequence).

This clone has just a few counts. The chain joins TRBV2 to TRBJ2-1, with D perhaps TRBD1 (6 bases). Between the trimmed V and J ends, which lost 8 bases and 6 bases, there was a span of 14 bases. Looked up from germline, CDR1 is SNHLY and CDR2 is FYNNEI. The CDR3 spans 13 residues. The CDR3 reads CASLRDISNEQFF. CDR3 bases: TGTGCCAGCCTCCGGGACATAAGCAATGAGCAGTTCTTC.

This clone was observed a handful of times. The chain carries TRBV28 and TRBJ2-1, with D tentatively TRBD1 (5 bases). Germline lookup yields CDR1 MDHEN and CDR2 SYDVKM. V was clipped by 5 bases and J by 6 bases, with 17 bases between them. This CDR3 region has 15 residues. This CDR3 is CASSTPQGYVNEQFF. The CDR3 coding sequence is TGTGCCAGCAGTACCCCCCAGGGTTATGTCAATGAGCAGTTCTTC. The full variable domain, completed using reference TRBV28 and TRBJ2-1, is DVKVTQSSRYLVKRTGEKVFLECVQDMDHENMFWYRQDPGLGLRLIYFSYDVKMKEKGDIPEGYSVSREKKERFSLILESASTNQTSMYLCASSTPQGYVNEQFFGPGTRLTVL.

The chain is built from TRBV10-3 and TRBJ1-6; 9 nucleotides line up with TRBD1. The V and J ends lost 11 bases and 7 bases, in that order; junction bases with no gene match: 9. Per the germline V gene, CDR1 is ENHRY and CDR2 is SYGVKD. The CDR3 extends over 14 amino acids. The DNA for the CDR3 is TGTGCCTCCAGGGACAGGGAAGGGAATTCACCCCTCCACTTT. Protein: CASRDREGNSPLHF.

V is TRBV2 and J is TRBJ2-5; D not resolved. CDR3 length: 14 residues. V was trimmed by 4 bases and J by 5 bases, leaving 14 bases between them. CDR1 is SNHLY, CDR2 FYNNEI, per germline. This CDR3 reads CASSAEHGPETQYF. Written as DNA, the CDR3 is TGTGCCAGCAGTGCGGAACACGGCCCGGAGACCCAGTACTTC.

This clone was seen a handful of times. The rearrangement joins TRBV15 to TRBJ2-2; no clear D gene. Germline CDR1 reads LNHNV; CDR2 reads YYDKDF (reference sequence). The CDR3 has 15 residues. The ends were cut back, 8 bases at V and 4 bases at J, with 17 bases in the middle. The CDR3 sequence: CATARNIPRTGELFF. The CDR3 DNA follows: TGTGCCACCGCCCGGAACATTCCTCGCACCGGGGAGCTGTTTTTT.

This clone was seen a few times. The chain couples TRBV30 to TRBJ2-1; TRBD2 matches 10 bases. Germline V lookup: CDR1 GTSNPN, CDR2 SVGIG (reference sequence). The CDR3 covers 17 residues. V trimming: 0 bases; J trimming: 4 bases; junction bases outside the gene matches: 9. CDR3 DNA: TGTGCCTGGAGTGTAACGAGGAGCGGGGGGGTTTACAATGAGCAGTTCTTC. Protein sequence: CAWSVTRSGGVYNEQFF.

The rearrangement joins TRBV23-1 to TRBJ1-2, with D unresolved. TRBV23-1 is given ORF status, its function remaining uncertain. The CDR3 is made up of 17 amino acids. The V end was cut by 3 bases, the J end by 0 bases, with 17 bases between. Here the CDR3 reads CASSQIRLGSTNYGYTF. The CDR3 DNA is TGCGCCAGCAGTCAGATTCGCTTGGGTTCTACTAACTATGGCTACACCTTC.

This clone was picked up a small number of times. The genes are TRBV5-1 and TRBJ2-7; TRBD1 is a possible D gene (6 bases). Germline CDR1 reads SGHRS; CDR2 reads YFSETQ. CDR3 length: 14 amino acids. V lost 0 bases and J 1 base, leaving 8 bases between the germline ends. The CDR3 here is CASSLEDSSYEQYF. CDR3 DNA: TGCGCCAGCAGCTTGGAGGACAGTTCCTACGAGCAGTACTTC.

This clone came up a few times. The chain couples TRBV20-1 to TRBJ1-6; D may be TRBD1 (5 bases). V lost 7 bases to trimming and J lost 9 bases, with 10 bases between them. The germline V gene has CDR1 DFQATT and CDR2 SNEGSKA (reference sequence). The CDR3 covers 11 residues. The CDR3 DNA is TGCAGTGTAGGGGTAGGTTCACCCCTCCACTTT. It yields the protein CSVGVGSPLHF.

The chain couples TRBV5-1 to TRBJ2-3; 10 bases line up with TRBD2. V was clipped by 0 bases and J by 4 bases; unmatched bases: 5. This CDR3 has 16 amino acids. Germline V gives CDR1 SGHRS, CDR2 YFSETQ. CDR3 in amino acids: CASSLGVLAGPDTQYF. CDR3 nucleotides: TGCGCCAGCAGCTTGGGTGTACTAGCGGGGCCAGATACGCAGTATTTT.

The DNA of the CDR3 is TGTGCCAGCAGTCCGGGACAGGTTCCCGACTCCCAGTACTTC. Amino acid sequence: CASSPGQVPDSQYF. The chain joins TRBV27 to TRBJ2-7, with 8 positions matching TRBD1. The CDR3 runs 14 residues. Germline CDR1 MNHEY, CDR2 SMNVEV (reference sequence). V was clipped by 5 bases and J by 10 bases; unmatched bases: 13.

This clone was observed a few times. This chain joins TRBV5-1 and TRBJ2-7; TRBD1 aligns across 9 bases. CDR1 is SGHRS, CDR2 YFSETQ, per germline. The CDR3 consists of 18 residues. V lost 4 bases to trimming and J lost 3 bases; unmatched junction nucleotides: 17. CDR3 in amino acids: CASSTSHNRGLSVYEQYF. The CDR3, as DNA: TGCGCCAGCAGCACATCCCATAACAGGGGGCTTTCCGTCTACGAGCAGTACTTC.

The gene calls are TRBV7-9 and TRBJ1-2; TRBD1 matches 7 bases. The germline CDR1 and CDR2 sequences are SEHNR and FQNEAQ (reference sequence). V shed 1 base, J shed 4 bases, and the junction held 9 bases outside the gene matches. This CDR3 has 16 residues. CDR3: CASSLGVTGAGYGYTF. CDR3 DNA sequence: TGTGCCAGCAGCTTAGGGGTCACAGGGGCCGGCTATGGCTACACCTTC. Variable domain in full (rest from reference TRBV7-9 and TRBJ1-2): DTGVSQNPRHKITKRGQNVTFRCDPISEHNRLYWYRQTLGQGPEFLTYFQNEAQLEKSRLLSDRFSAERPKGSFSTLEIQRTEQGDSAMYLCASSLGVTGAGYGYTFGSGTRLTVV.

The chain employs TRBV7-9 and TRBJ1-2, with 8 bases lining up with TRBD1. Germline loops: CDR1 SEHNR, CDR2 FQNEAQ (reference sequence). The CDR3 covers 13 residues. Trimming took 6 bases from V and 4 from J; bases not matched to a gene: 4. The CDR3 bases are TGTGCCAGCAGTCACACAGGGGGCTATGGCTACACCTTC. It codes for CASSHTGGYGYTF.

This clone has only a few counts. J is TRBJ2-1 and V is TRBV5-1; D may be TRBD1 (6 bases). V shed 3 bases and J shed 2 bases, with 9 bases lying between them. CDR3 size: 14 residues. Germline CDR1 SGHRS, CDR2 YFSETQ. The CDR3 DNA follows: TGCGCCAGCAGCTCGGACAGTCCCTACAATGAGCAGTTCTTC. Residues: CASSSDSPYNEQFF.

This chain connects TRBV4-1 to TRBJ2-7, with D tentatively TRBD1 (5 bases). The CDR3 sequence is 15 residues long. Trimming pared 1 base from V and 4 bases from J, leaving 14 bases between. Germline V CDR1 and CDR2: MGHRA, YSYEKL. The CDR3 loop is CASSQARTQGYEQYF. The CDR3 bases are TGCGCCAGCAGCCAAGCTCGCACGCAGGGTTACGAGCAGTACTTC.

V gene TRBV10-3 combines with J gene TRBJ2-7; D is perhaps TRBD2 (5 bases). With 3 bases removed from V and 7 bases from J, the gap between germline ends came to 7 bases. Germline CDR1 and CDR2: ENHRY and SYGVKD. The CDR3 runs to 11 residues. CDR3 protein: CAISEPGEQYF. CDR3 sequence (DNA): TGTGCCATCAGTGAACCGGGGGAGCAGTACTTC.

The rearrangement links TRBV15 to TRBJ2-3; D call uncertain. Deletions cut 6 bases from V and 0 bases from J, with 7 bases between. CDR1 and CDR2 from the germline V gene are LNHNV and YYDKDF (reference sequence). The CDR3 is 13 residues long. The CDR3 bases are TGTGCCACCAGTTACGGCAGCACAGATACGCAGTATTTT. Translating it yields CATSYGSTDTQYF.

V is TRBV29-1 and J is TRBJ2-7, with TRBD1 matching over 9 bases. The germline gives CDR1 SQVTM, CDR2 ANQGSEA. CDR3 length equals 14 residues. V lost 3 bases and J lost 7; bases outside the gene matches: 10. This chain's CDR3 is CSVERDRASSEQYF. The CDR3 DNA follows: TGCAGCGTTGAGCGGGACAGGGCATCAAGTGAGCAGTACTTC.